The present TCR beta chain was sequenced within a study of T cells expressing NK-cell markers. 5'RACE template switching built TCR beta cDNA with unique molecular identifiers. TCRdb reworked the 5' RACE reads into one entry per CDR3 protein, no DNA. The sample's table shows some 280,000 distinct CDR3 sequences. Germline V lookup: CDR1 DFQATT, CDR2 SNEGSKA (reference sequence). CDR3 length: 13 residues. Sequenced sample: blood T cells: a sorted CD56 or NKG2C T cell subset, CD4+ or CD8+ T cells, or bulk PBMC T cells (not recorded which). This receptor was obtained from a man younger than 35 in good health. The chain uses TRBV20-1 and TRBJ2-5; the TRBD2 assignment by TCRdb is unverifiable without DNA. CDR3 amino acids: CSARVAGGPTQYF.